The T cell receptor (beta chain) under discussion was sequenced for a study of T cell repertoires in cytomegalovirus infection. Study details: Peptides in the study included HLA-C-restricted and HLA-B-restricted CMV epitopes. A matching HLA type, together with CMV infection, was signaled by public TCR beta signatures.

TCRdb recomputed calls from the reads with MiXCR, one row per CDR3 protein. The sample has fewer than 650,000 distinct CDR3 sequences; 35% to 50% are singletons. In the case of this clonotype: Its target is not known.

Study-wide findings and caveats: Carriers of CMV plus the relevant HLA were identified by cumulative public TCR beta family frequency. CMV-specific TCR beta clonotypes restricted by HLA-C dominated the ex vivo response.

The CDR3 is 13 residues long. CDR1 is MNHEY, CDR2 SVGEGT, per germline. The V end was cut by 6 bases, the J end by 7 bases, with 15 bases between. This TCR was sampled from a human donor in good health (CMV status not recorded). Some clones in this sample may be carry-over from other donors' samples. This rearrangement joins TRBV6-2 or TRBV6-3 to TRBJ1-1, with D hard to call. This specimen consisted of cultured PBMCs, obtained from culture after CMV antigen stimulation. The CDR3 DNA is TGTGCCAGCAGCCACAGACTCGGTATTGAAGCTTTCTTT. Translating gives CASSHRLGIEAFF.